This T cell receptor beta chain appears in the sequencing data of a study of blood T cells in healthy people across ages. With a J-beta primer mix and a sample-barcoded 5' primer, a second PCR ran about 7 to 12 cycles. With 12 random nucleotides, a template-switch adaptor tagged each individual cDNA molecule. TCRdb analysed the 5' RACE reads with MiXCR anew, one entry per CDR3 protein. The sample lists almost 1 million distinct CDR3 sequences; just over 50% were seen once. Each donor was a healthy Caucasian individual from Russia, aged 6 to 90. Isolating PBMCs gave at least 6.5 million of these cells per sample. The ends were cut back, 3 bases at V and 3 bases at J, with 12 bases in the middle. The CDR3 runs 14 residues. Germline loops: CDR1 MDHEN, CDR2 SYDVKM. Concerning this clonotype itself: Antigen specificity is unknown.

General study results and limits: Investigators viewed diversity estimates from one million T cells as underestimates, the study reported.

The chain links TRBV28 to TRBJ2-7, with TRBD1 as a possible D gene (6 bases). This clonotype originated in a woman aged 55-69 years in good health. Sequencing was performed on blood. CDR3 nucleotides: TGTGCCAGCAGTTTTTTTAGGGGGAGCTACGAGCAGTACTTC. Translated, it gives CASSFFRGSYEQYF.